Listed below are T cell receptor beta chains from one sample, sequenced in a study of PD-L1 blockade in urothelial cancer. The data were produced by immunoSEQ multiplex PCR, yet TCRdb's version contains in-frame clones alone and is incomplete. The sample has some 40,000 clones, over 80% seen once. Sequences were derived from PBMCs, sampled around atezolizumab (anti-PD-L1) treatment. These receptors were collected from an older man with urothelial cancer. CDR3s include the opening cysteine and the closing phenylalanine or tryptophan. The order of the fields is V gene, J gene, CDR3 protein.

V gene: TRBV10-1; J gene: TRBJ2-5; CDR3 protein: CASSEIVWTLIYETQYF
V gene: TRBV9; J gene: TRBJ2-1; CDR3 protein: CASSVGAGAYNEQFF
V gene: TRBV7-9; J gene: TRBJ2-2; CDR3 protein: CASSLGSPANTGELFF
V gene: TRBV4-1; J gene: TRBJ2-7; CDR3 protein: CASSQGRPGQSYEQYF
V gene: TRBV5-6; J gene: TRBJ2-2; CDR3 protein: CASRPGLGGPGELFF
V gene: TRBV6-6; J gene: TRBJ2-7; CDR3 protein: CASSYGASPYEQYF
V gene: TRBV5-1; J gene: TRBJ2-5; CDR3 protein: CASSLREGGETQYF
V gene: TRBV5-1; J gene: TRBJ2-5; CDR3 protein: CASSQSTSDQETQYF
V gene: TRBV15; J gene: TRBJ2-1; CDR3 protein: CATRHPPGGSYNEQFF
V gene: TRBV27; J gene: TRBJ2-2; CDR3 protein: CASSLSMAGTGELFF
V gene: TRBV7-2; J gene: TRBJ2-2; CDR3 protein: CASSLLGTGELFF
V gene: TRBV19; J gene: TRBJ2-2; CDR3 protein: CASSWASGGSGELFF
V gene: TRBV6-5; J gene: TRBJ2-7; CDR3 protein: CASSYDAGPTYEQYF
V gene: TRBV5-8; J gene: TRBJ1-1; CDR3 protein: CASSLQENTEAFF
V gene: TRBV5-1; J gene: TRBJ2-7; CDR3 protein: CASSRSLTGGFNEQYF
V gene: TRBV29-1; J gene: TRBJ2-5; CDR3 protein: CSVLGTGEETQYF
V gene: TRBV4-2; J gene: TRBJ2-2; CDR3 protein: CASSQTQTSIGTGELFF
V gene: TRBV4-3; J gene: TRBJ1-1; CDR3 protein: CASSQEGPPSNTEAFF
V gene: TRBV9; J gene: TRBJ2-4; CDR3 protein: CASSVSGEKNIQYF
V gene: TRBV12-5; J gene: TRBJ2-1; CDR3 protein: CASGLGGLAGSYNEQFF
V gene: TRBV5-4; J gene: TRBJ1-2; CDR3 protein: CASKPGQGTANYGYTF
V gene: TRBV2; J gene: TRBJ1-1; CDR3 protein: CASSLRPRREPTEAFF
V gene: TRBV19; J gene: TRBJ1-1; CDR3 protein: CASRPTGGIGAFF
V gene: TRBV2; J gene: TRBJ2-7; CDR3 protein: CASSDPGTSSGEQYF
V gene: TRBV30; J gene: TRBJ1-4; CDR3 protein: CAWRRTGGNEKLFF
V gene: TRBV27; J gene: TRBJ2-7; CDR3 protein: CASSSLAGGGYEQYF
V gene: TRBV1; J gene: TRBJ2-5; CDR3 protein: CTSSALAGETQYF
V gene: TRBV19; J gene: TRBJ1-4; CDR3 protein: CASSQGGNEKLFF